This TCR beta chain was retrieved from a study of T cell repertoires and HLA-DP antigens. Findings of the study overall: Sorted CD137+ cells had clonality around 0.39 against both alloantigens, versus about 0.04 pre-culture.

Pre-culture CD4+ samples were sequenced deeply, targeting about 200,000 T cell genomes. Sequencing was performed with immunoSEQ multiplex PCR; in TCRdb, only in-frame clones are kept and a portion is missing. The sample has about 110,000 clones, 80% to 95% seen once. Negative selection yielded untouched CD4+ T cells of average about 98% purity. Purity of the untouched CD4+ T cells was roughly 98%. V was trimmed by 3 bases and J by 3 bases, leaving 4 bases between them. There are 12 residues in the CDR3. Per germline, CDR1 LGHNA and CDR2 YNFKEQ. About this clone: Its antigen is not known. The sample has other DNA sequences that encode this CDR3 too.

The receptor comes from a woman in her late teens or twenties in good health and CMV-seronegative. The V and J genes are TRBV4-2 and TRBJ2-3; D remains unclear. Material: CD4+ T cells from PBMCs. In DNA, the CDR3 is TGTGCCAGCAGCCAGCTAACAGATACGCAGTATTTT. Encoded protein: CASSQLTDTQYF.